Listed here is a single T cell receptor (beta chain). Its specificity is unknown. The data belong to a study of cytomegalovirus exposure and HLA in healthy donors. The PCR made use of 60 Vbeta and 13 Jbeta primers. Some clones are missing from TCRdb's copy, which holds only in-frame ones; the method was immunoSEQ multiplex PCR. This table holds more than 120,000 clones, approximately 78% found once. Germline CDR1 SNHLY, CDR2 FYNNEI. CDR3 size: 13 residues. V shed 8 bases and J shed 10 bases, with 15 bases lying between them. Study conclusions and caveats: HLA allele associations emerged for around 15,000 TCR beta sequences in a later analysis, at 0.05 false discovery rate. In the analysis, some V segments, TRBV6-2 and TRBV6-3 included, were excluded as indistinguishable. In a later analysis, several top co-occurrence clusters appeared linked to parvovirus B19, influenza, CMV and Epstein-Barr virus.

This receptor was identified in a woman aged 35 to 49 in good health and CMV-seropositive. Sequenced input: PBMCs. The V and J genes are TRBV2 and TRBJ1-6; D is unclear. The DNA for the CDR3 is TGTGCCAGCTTACCGGGATCTAGATCACCCCTCCACTTT. It translates to CASLPGSRSPLHF.